A selection of T cell receptor beta chains follows, all from one sample in a study of T cell repertoires in cytomegalovirus infection. TCRdb redid the calling of the reads with MiXCR, one entry per CDR3 protein. The data hold 200,000 to 250,000 distinct CDR3 sequences, with roughly 22% observed a single time. The sample comprised CD8+ T cells from PBMCs. The source is a human donor in good health (CMV status not recorded). Some clones in this sample may be carry-over from other donors' samples. CDR3s include the opening cysteine and the closing phenylalanine or tryptophan. Each record gives: J gene, clone size, V gene, D gene, CDR3 protein, CDR3 DNA. A D gene is named only where the DNA matches it firmly. A clone size is listed for some rows: how often the clone was seen (once, few, many), or a class if it is expanded.

>TRBJ2-5|-|TRBV5-4|-
CASSFGGLPETQYF
TGTGCCAGCAGCTTTGGGGGCCTCCCCGAGACCCAGTACTTC
>TRBJ2-2|-|TRBV4-2|TRBD2
CASSQDLYGGARTGELFF
TGTGCCAGCAGCCAAGACCTCTACGGGGGGGCCAGGACCGGGGAGCTGTTTTTT
>TRBJ2-1|-|TRBV9|-
CASSEEGAPLSYNEQFF
TGTGCCAGCAGCGAGGAGGGGGCCCCACTTTCATACAATGAGCAGTTCTTC
>TRBJ1-1|-|TRBV5-6|-
CASSFGVPGTEAFF
TGTGCCAGCAGCTTTGGGGTTCCCGGCACTGAAGCTTTCTTT
>TRBJ1-1|few|TRBV29-1|-
CSVGSVSQQAFF
TGCAGCGTTGGGTCAGTGTCCCAACAAGCTTTCTTT
>TRBJ2-7|many|TRBV7-2|-
CASSLDQLGITYEQYF
TGTGCCAGCAGCCTCGACCAACTTGGAATTACCTACGAGCAGTACTTC
>TRBJ2-5|many|TRBV7-2|TRBD2
CASSPSSGGQETQYF
TGTGCCAGCAGCCCGTCTAGCGGGGGACAAGAGACCCAGTACTTC
>TRBJ2-1|few|TRBV15|-
CATSSRGSYNEQFF
TGTGCCACCAGCAGTCGGGGGTCCTACAATGAGCAGTTCTTC
>TRBJ2-1|many|TRBV2|TRBD2
CASSEIGGGLAGSNEQFF
TGTGCCAGCAGTGAAATAGGTGGGGGACTAGCGGGGAGCAATGAGCAGTTCTTC
>TRBJ2-1|-|TRBV20-1|-
CSARDRGPGGAEQFF
TGCAGTGCTAGAGACAGGGGACCTGGGGGAGCTGAGCAGTTCTTC
>TRBJ2-7|many|TRBV27|-
CASSLSRGYEQYF
TGTGCCAGCAGTCTCTCCCGGGGGTACGAGCAGTACTTC